This T cell receptor (beta chain) was identified in a study of blood T cell repertoires in COVID-19. About the study: COVID-19 samples from acute and convalescent phases originated in the United States, Italy and Spain. T cells, B-cell-depleted T cells, or PBMCs supplied cDNA or gDNA.

V lost 2 bases and J 0 bases, leaving 13 bases between the germline ends. Germline V lookup: CDR1 GTSNPN, CDR2 SVGIG (reference sequence). CDR3 length: 15 residues. In this sample, this clone turned up once. As handled by the study authors: Amplification of reference gene primers was used by the study to estimate nucleated cell counts. TCRdb's copy holds only in-frame clones and misses some; the assay was immunoSEQ multiplex PCR. V and J calls and clone size are given by that table; D and trimming were obtained from the DNA. Found here are over 300,000 clones, approximately 85% of them singletons; the top ten hold more than 6%.

The origin of this receptor is a human donor in a cohort sampled during active COVID-19. The rearrangement uses TRBV30 and TRBJ1-2; maybe TRBD1 (6 bases). Sequencing input: peripheral blood. CDR3 sequence: CAWSIQTGANYGYTF. The CDR3 nucleotides read TGTGCCTGGAGTATTCAGACAGGCGCTAACTATGGCTACACCTTC.